This TCR beta chain stems from a study of T cell responses to AZD1222 COVID-19 vaccine. Findings and caveats of the study: Seropositive at baseline were only a handful of AZD1222 recipients. Donors in the cohort were predominantly white British and more often female, and clonal diversity was possibly underestimated.

The repertoire was sequenced with immunoSEQ multiplex PCR; TCRdb's copy has only in-frame clones and lacks some. The sample contains approximately 150,000 clones, approximately 88% of which appear only once. About this clone: Its antigen is not known.

CDR3 length equals 13 residues. From germline, CDR1 is MNHEY and CDR2 SMNVEV (reference sequence). V lost 5 bases to trimming and J lost 4 bases, with 11 bases between them. The chain is built from TRBV27 and TRBJ1-1; D not certain. This sequence originates from an adult in good health. The sequenced sample was peripheral blood, obtained on day 0 of AZD1222 vaccination. CDR3 in DNA: TGTGCCAGCAGTAACACGAGGAGCACTGAAGCTTTCTTT. Protein product: CASSNTRSTEAFF.